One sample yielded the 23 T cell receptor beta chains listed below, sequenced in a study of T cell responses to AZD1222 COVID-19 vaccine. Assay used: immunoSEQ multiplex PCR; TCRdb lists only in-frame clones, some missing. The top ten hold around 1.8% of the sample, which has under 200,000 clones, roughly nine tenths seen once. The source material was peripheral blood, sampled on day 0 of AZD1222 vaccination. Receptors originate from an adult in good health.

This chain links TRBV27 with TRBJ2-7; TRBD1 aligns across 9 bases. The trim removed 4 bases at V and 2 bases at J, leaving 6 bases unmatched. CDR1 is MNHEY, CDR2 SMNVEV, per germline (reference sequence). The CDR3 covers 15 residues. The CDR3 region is CASSWTGAQTYEQYF. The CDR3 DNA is TGTGCCAGCAGTTGGACAGGGGCCCAAACCTACGAGCAGTACTTC.

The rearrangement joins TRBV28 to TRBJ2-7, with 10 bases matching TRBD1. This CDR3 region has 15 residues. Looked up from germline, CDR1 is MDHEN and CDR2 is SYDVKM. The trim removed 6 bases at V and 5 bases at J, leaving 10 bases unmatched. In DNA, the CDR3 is TGTGCCAGCAGACCGCTGACAGGGGGCTGGAACGAGCAGTACTTC. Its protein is CASRPLTGGWNEQYF.

CDR3 loop: CAISGDTGRAYEQYF. CDR3 DNA sequence: TGTGCCATCAGCGGGGACACAGGGAGGGCCTACGAGCAGTACTTC. This sequence joins TRBV10-3 and TRBJ2-7, with TRBD2 as a possible D gene (7 bases). CDR3 length: 15 amino acids. The germline V gene encodes CDR1 ENHRY and CDR2 SYGVKD. V lost 6 bases to trimming and J lost 2 bases, with 17 bases between them.

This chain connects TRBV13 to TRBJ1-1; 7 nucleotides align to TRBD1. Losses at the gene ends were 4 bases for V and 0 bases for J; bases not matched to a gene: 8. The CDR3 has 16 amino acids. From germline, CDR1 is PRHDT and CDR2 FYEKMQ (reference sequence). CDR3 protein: CASSSERQGMNTEAFF. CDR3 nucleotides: TGTGCCAGCAGCTCAGAAAGACAGGGAATGAACACTGAAGCTTTCTTT.

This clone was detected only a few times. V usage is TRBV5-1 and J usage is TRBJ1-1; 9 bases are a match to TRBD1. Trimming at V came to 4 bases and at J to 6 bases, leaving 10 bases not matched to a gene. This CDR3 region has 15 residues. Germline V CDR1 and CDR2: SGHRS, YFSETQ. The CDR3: CASSGTGLEGAEAFF. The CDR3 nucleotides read TGCGCCAGCAGCGGGACAGGGTTGGAAGGCGCTGAAGCTTTCTTT.

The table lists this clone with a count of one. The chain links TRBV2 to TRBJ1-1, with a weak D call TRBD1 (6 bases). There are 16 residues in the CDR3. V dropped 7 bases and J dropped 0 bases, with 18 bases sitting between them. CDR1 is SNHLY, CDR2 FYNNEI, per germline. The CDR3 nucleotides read TGTGCCAGCACCCCCCTACGAGGGGGGATGAACACTGAAGCTTTCTTT. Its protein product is CASTPLRGGMNTEAFF.

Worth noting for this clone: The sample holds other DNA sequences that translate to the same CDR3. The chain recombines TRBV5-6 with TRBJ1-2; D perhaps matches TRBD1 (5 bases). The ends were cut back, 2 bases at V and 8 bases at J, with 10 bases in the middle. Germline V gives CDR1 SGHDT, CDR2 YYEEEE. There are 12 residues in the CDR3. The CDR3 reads CASSLVGRGYTF. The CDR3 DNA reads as TGTGCCAGCAGCTTAGTGGGGCGCGGCTACACCTTC. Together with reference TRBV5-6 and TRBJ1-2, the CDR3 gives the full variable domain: DAGVTQSPTHLIKTRGQQVTLRCSPKSGHDTVSWYQQALGQGPQFIFQYYEEEERQRGNFPDRFSGHQFPNYSSELNVNALLLGDSALYLCASSLVGRGYTFGSGTRLTVV.

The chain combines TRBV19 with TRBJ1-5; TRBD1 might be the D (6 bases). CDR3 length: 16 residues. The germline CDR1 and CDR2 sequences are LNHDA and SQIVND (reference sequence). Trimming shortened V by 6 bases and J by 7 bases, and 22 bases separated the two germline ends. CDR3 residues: CASSLKRLQGHQPQHF. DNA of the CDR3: TGTGCCAGTAGCCTGAAACGGTTGCAGGGACACCAGCCCCAGCATTTT.

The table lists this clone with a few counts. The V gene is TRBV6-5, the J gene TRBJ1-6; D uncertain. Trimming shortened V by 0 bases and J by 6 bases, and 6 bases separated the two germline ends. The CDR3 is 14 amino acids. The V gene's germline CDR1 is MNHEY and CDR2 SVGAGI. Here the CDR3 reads CASSYSNSNSPLHF. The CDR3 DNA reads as TGTGCCAGCAGTTACTCGAACTCTAATTCACCCCTCCACTTT.

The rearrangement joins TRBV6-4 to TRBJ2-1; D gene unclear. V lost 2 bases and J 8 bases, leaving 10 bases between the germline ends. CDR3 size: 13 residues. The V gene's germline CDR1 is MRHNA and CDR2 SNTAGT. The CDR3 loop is CASSDRAQDEQFF. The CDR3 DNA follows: TGTGCCAGCAGTGACCGAGCTCAGGATGAGCAGTTCTTC.

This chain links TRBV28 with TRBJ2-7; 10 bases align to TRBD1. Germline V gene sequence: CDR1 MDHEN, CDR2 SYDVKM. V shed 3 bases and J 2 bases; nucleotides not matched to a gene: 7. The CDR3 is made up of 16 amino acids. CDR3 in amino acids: CASSFSRQGATYEQYF. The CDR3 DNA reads TGTGCCAGCAGTTTCTCCCGACAGGGGGCTACCTACGAGCAGTACTTC.

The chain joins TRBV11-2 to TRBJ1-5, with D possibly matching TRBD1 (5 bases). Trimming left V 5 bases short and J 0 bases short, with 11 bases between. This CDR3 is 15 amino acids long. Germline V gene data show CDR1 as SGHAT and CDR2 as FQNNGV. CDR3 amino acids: CASSPGQVSNQPQHF. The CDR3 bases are TGTGCCAGCAGCCCCGGACAAGTTAGCAATCAGCCCCAGCATTTT.

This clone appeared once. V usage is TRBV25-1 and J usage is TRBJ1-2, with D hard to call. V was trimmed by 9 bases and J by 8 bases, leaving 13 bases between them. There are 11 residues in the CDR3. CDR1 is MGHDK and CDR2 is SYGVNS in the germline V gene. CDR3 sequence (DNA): TGTGCCAGTTATTCCAGTCTGGGCTACACCTTC. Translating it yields CASYSSLGYTF.

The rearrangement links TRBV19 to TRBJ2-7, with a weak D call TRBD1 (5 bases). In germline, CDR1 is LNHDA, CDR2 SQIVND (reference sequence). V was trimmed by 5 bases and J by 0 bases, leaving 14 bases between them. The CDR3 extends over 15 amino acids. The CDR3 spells CASSGAGQTSYEQYF. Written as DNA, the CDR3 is TGTGCCAGTAGTGGGGCTGGACAAACCTCCTACGAGCAGTACTTC.

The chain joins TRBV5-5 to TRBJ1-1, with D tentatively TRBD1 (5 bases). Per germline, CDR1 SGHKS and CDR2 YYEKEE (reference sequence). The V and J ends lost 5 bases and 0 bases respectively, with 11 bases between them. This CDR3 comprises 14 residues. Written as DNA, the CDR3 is TGTGCCAGCAGGGCAGGGCGTATGAACACTGAAGCTTTCTTT. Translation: CASRAGRMNTEAFF.

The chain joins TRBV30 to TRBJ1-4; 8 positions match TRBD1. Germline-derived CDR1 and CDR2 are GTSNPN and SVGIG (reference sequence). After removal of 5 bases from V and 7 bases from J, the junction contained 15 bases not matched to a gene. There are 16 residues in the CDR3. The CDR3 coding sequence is TGTGCCTGGGGCCCCGACAGGGGTCACCCGACTGAAAAACTGTTTTTT. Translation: CAWGPDRGHPTEKLFF.

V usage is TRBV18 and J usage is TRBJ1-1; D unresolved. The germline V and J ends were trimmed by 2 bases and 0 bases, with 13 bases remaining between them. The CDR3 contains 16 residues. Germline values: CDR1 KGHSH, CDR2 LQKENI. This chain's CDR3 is CASSPSSAGVNTEAFF. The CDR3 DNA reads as TGTGCCAGCTCACCATCCTCCGCCGGAGTGAACACTGAAGCTTTCTTT.

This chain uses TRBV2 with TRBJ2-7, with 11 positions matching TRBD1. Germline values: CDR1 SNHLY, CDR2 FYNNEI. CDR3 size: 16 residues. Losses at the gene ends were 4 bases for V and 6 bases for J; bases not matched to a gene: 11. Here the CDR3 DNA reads TGTGCCAGCAGTGGGAGAGGGAGGACAGGGGGCGGCGAGCAGTACTTC. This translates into CASSGRGRTGGGEQYF.

This chain's CDR3 is CATGTTVNTEAFF. Written as DNA, the CDR3 is TGTGCCACCGGAACAACAGTGAACACTGAAGCTTTCTTT. The chain links TRBV2 to TRBJ1-1; D is unresolved. V was cut by 10 bases and J by 0 bases, with 12 bases left in between. The CDR3 length is 13 residues. CDR1 SNHLY and CDR2 FYNNEI come from the germline V gene.

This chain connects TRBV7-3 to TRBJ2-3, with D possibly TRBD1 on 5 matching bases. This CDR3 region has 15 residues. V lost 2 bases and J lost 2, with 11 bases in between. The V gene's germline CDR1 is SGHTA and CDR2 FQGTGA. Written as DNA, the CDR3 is TGTGCCAGCAGCTTAGCAGGGCACCTCACAGATACGCAGTATTTT. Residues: CASSLAGHLTDTQYF. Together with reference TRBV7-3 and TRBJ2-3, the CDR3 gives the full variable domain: GAGVSQTPSNKVTEKGKYVELRCDPISGHTALYWYRQSLGQGPEFLIYFQGTGAADDSGLPNDRFFAVRPEGSVSTLKIQRTERGDSAVYLCASSLAGHLTDTQYFGPGTRLTVL.

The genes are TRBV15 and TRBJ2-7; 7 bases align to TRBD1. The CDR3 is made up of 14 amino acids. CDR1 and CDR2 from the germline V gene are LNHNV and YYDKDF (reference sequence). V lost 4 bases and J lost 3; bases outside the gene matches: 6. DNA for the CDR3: TGTGCCACCAGCAAACCGACAGGGAACTACGAGCAGTACTTC. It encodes CATSKPTGNYEQYF.

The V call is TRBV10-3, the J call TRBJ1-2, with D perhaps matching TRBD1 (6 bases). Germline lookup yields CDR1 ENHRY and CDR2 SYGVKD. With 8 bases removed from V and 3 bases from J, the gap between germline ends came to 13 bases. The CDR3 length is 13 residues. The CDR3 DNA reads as TGTGCCATCGGGGACACAAACCACTATGGCTACACCTTC. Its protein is CAIGDTNHYGYTF.

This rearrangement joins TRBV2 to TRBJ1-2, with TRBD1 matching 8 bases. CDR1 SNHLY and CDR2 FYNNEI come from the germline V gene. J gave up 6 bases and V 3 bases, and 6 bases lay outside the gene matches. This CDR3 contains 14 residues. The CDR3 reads CASSDRGRSNGYTF. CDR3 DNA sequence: TGTGCCAGCAGTGACAGGGGGCGTTCGAATGGCTACACCTTC.